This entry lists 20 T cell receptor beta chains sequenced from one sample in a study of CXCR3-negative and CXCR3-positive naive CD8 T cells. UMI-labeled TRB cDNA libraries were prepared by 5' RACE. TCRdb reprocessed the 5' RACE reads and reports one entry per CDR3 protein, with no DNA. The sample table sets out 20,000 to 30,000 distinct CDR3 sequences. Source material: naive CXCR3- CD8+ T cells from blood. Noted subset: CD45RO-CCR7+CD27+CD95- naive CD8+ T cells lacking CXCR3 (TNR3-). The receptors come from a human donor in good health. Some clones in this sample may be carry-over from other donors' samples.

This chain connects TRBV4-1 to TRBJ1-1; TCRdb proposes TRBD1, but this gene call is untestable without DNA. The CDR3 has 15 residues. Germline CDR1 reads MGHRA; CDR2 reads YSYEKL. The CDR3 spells CASRRHRGGNTEAFF.

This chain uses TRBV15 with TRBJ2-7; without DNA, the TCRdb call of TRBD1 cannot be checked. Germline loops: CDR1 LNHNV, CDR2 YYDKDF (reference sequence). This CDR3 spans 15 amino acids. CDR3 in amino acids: CATSIGGASSYEQYF.

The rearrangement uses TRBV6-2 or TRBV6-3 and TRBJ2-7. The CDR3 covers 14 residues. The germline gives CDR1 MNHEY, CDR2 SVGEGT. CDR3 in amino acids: CASNYVYSSYEQYF.

The CDR3 region is CASSLLGGGTTNSPLHF. This sequence joins TRBV12-3 or TRBV12-4 and TRBJ1-6. The CDR3 contains 17 residues.

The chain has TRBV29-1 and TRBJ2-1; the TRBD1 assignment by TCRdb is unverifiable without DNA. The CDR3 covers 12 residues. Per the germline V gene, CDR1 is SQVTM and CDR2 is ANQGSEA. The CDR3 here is CSVRTGGYEQFF.

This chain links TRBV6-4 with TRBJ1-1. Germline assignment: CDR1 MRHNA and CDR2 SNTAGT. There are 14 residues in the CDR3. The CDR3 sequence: CASTRTSDSTEAFF.

The CDR3 sequence: CASSTQMTSGGAYTDTQYF. The rearrangement joins TRBV7-2 to TRBJ2-3; TCRdb picks TRBD2, but there is no DNA to check that call. Germline V lookup: CDR1 SGHTA, CDR2 FQGNSA. This CDR3 contains 19 residues. The whole variable domain, filled in from reference TRBV7-2 and TRBJ2-3, reads GAGVSQSPSNKVTEKGKDVELRCDPISGHTALYWYRQSLGQGLEFLIYFQGNSAPDKSGLPSDRFSAERTGGSVSTLTIQRTQQEDSAVYLCASSTQMTSGGAYTDTQYFGPGTRLTVL.

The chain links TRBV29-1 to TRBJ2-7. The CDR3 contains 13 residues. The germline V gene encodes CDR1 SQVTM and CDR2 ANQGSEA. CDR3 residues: CSVVPSSTGEQYF.

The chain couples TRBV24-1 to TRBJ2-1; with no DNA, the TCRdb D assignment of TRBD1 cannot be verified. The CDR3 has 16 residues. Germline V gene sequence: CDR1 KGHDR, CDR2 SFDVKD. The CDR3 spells CATSDTGTGSYNEQFF.

The chain's CDR3 is CSVEEADHERETQYF. This chain joins TRBV29-1 and TRBJ2-5; TCRdb lists TRBD2, though no DNA is available to test this call. Germline CDR1 SQVTM, CDR2 ANQGSEA. The CDR3 contains 15 residues.

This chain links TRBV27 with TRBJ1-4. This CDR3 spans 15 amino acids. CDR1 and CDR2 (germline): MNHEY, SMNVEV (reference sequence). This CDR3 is CASSPGAGLSEKLFF.

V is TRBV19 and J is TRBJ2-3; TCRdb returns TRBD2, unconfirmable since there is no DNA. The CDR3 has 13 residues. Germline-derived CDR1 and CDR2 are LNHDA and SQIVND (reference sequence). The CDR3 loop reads CASSWRGADTQYF.

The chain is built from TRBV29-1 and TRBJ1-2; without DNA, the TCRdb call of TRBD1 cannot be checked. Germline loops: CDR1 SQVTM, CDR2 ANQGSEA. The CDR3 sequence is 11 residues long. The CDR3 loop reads CSAGTGVGYTF.

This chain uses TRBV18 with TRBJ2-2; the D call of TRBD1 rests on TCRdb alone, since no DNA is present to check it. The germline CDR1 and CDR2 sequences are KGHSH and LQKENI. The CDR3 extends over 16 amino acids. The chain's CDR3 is CASSPSAGASTGELFF.

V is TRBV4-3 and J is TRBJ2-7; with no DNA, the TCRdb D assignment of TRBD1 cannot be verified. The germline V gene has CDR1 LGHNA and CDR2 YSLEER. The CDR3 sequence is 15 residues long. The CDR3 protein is CASSRLRETIYEQYF.

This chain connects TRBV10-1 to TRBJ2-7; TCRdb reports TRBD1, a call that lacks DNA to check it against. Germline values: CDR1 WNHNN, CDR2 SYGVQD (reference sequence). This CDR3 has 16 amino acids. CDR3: CASSGPLTGGSYEQYF.

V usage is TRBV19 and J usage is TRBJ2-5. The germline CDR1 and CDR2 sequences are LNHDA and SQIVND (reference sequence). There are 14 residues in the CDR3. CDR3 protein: CASTPTEDGETQYF.

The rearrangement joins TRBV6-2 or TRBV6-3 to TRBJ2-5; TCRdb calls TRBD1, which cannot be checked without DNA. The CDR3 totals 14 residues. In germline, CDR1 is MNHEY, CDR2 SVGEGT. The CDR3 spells CASSRGTEQETQYF.

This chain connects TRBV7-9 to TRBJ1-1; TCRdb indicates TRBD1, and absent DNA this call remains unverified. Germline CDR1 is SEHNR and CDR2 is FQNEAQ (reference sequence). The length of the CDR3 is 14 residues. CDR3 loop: CASSLAGDDTEAFF.

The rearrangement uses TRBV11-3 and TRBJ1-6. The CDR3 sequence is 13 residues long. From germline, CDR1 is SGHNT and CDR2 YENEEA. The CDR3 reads CASSFNDASPLHF.